The clone carrying this TCR beta chain was seen more than once but under ten times. The J segment lost 0 bases and the V segment lost 3 bases, leaving 6 bases of the junction unmatched. CDR1 and CDR2 (germline): LGHNA, YSLEER. The CDR3 contains 18 residues. The data belong to a study of identical twins. Each cDNA held unique molecular identifiers, and template switching gave it a universal primer site. From the 5' RACE reads, TCRdb called clonotypes with MiXCR, one entry per CDR3 protein. The data contain hundreds of thousands of distinct CDR3 sequences, less than 25% of them singletons. The sample also formed part of further work on T cells expressing NK-cell markers.

The V and J genes are TRBV4-3 and TRBJ2-7; 15 positions agree with TRBD2. This receptor was taken from a woman under 30 in good health. Sequencing used PBMCs. The CDR3: CASSQGLAGGPYSYEQYF. The CDR3, as DNA: TGCGCCAGCAGCCAGGGACTAGCGGGAGGCCCTTACTCCTACGAGCAGTACTTC.